The sequence of this TCR beta chain was determined in a study of CD8+ T cells in alopecia areata. V was clipped by 3 bases and J by 2 bases; unmatched bases: 6. This CDR3 is 16 amino acids long. Germline V CDR1 and CDR2: SGHRS, YFSETQ. Treatment noted: oral pan-JAK inhibitor, 5-10 mg twice daily. As the sequencing template, cDNA was produced by extracting RNA and reverse transcribing it. TCRdb keeps only in-frame clones here, not all; method: immunoSEQ multiplex PCR. The table has 180,000 or so clones, 58% seen once; the top ten hold 5.5% to 6%. The clonotype comes from a human donor with alopecia areata. The sample in question was CD4+ T cells sorted from blood, obtained at week 24, from a patient treated with tofacitinib. The chain carries TRBV5-1 and TRBJ2-4; 9 nucleotides align to TRBD1. CDR3 coding DNA: TGCGCCAGCAGCTCTGACGGGACAGGGTCCAAAAACATTCAGTACTTC. It translates to CASSSDGTGSKNIQYF. Combining the CDR3 with reference TRBV5-1 and TRBJ2-4 gives the whole variable domain KAGVTQTPRYLIKTRGQQVTLSCSPISGHRSVSWYQQTPGQGLQFLFEYFSETQRNKGNFPGRFSGRQFSNSRSEMNVSTLELGDSALYLCASSSDGTGSKNIQYFGAGTRLSVL.